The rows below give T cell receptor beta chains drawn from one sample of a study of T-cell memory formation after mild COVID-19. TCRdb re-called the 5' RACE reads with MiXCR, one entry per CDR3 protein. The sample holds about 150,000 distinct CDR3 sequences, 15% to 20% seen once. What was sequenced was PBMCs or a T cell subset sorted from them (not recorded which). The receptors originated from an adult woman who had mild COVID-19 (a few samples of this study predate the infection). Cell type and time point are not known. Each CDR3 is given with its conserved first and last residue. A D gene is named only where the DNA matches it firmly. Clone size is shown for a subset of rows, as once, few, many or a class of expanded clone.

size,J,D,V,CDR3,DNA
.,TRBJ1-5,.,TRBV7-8,CASSPRPNQPQHF,TGTGCCAGCAGCCCCCGCCCAAATCAGCCCCAGCATTTT
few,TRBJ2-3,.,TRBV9,CASSAGKGVTTDTQYF,TGTGCCAGCAGCGCTGGTAAGGGGGTAACCACAGATACGCAGTATTTT
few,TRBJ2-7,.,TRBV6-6,CASRRDGTTTYEQYF,TGTGCCAGCAGGCGGGACGGAACTACAACCTACGAGCAGTACTTC
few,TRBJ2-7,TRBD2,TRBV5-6,CASSWRTSGRASPYEQYF,TGTGCCAGCAGCTGGAGGACTAGCGGGAGGGCCAGTCCCTACGAGCAGTACTTC
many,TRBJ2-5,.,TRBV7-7,CASSSGRTGQETQYF,TGTGCCAGCAGCTCAGGGAGGACAGGTCAAGAGACCCAGTACTTC
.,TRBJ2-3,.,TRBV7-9,CASIQGLATRTHFSSTDTQYF,TGTGCCAGCATCCAAGGGCTAGCGACAAGGACTCACTTCTCTAGCACAGATACGCAGTATTTT
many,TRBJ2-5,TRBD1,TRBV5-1,CASSSGGRSSRETQYF,TGCGCCAGCAGCTCAGGGGGCCGAAGTTCCCGAGAGACCCAGTACTTC
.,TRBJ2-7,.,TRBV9,CASSTGDSYEQYF,TGTGCCAGCAGCACGGGGGACAGCTACGAGCAGTACTTC
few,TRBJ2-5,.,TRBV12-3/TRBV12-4,CASSYQLQETQYF,TGTGCCAGCAGTTACCAGCTACAAGAGACCCAGTACTTC
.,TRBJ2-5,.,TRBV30,CAWSVRGRETQYF,TGTGCCTGGAGTGTACGGGGGAGAGAGACCCAGTACTTC
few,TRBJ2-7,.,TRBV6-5,CARSAGFREQYF,TGTGCCAGAAGCGCGGGTTTCCGCGAGCAGTACTTC
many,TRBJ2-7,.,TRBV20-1,CSARDRSGGTEQYF,TGCAGTGCTAGAGATCGATCTGGCGGGACCGAGCAGTACTTC
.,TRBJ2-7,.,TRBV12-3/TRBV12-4,CATPPEVTTAHEQYF,TGTGCCACTCCCCCCGAGGTGACCACTGCCCACGAGCAGTACTTC
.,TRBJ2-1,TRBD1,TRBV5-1,CASSRRQGNDEQFF,TGCGCCAGCAGCCGTAGACAGGGGAACGATGAGCAGTTCTTC
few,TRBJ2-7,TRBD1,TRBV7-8,CASSFRQGPYEQYF,TGTGCCAGCAGCTTCCGACAGGGGCCCTACGAGCAGTACTTC
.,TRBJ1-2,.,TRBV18,CASSSQVPRSGYTF,TGTGCCAGCTCAAGTCAGGTTCCGAGGTCGGGCTACACCTTC